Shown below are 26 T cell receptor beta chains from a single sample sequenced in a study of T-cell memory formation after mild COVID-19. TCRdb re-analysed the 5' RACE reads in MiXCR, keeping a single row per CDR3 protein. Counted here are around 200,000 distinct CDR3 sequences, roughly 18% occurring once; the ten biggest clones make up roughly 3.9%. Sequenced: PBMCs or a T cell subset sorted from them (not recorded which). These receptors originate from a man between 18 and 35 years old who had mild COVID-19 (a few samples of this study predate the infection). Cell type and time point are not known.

CDR3 in DNA: TGTGCCAGCAGCCCCACAGGGGTGGAAGGAAACACCATATATTTT. It codes for CASSPTGVEGNTIYF. J is TRBJ1-3 and V is TRBV4-2; 7 bases align to TRBD1. V shed 4 bases and J 4 bases; nucleotides not matched to a gene: 7. This CDR3 is built from 15 residues. Per the germline V gene, CDR1 is LGHNA and CDR2 is YNFKEQ.

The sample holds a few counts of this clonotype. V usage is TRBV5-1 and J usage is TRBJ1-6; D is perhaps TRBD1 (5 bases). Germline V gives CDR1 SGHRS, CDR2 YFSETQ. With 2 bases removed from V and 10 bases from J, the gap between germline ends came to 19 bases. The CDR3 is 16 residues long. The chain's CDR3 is CASSFDSRQGGSPLHF. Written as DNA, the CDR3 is TGCGCCAGCAGCTTCGACTCTAGGCAGGGAGGGTCACCCCTCCACTTT.

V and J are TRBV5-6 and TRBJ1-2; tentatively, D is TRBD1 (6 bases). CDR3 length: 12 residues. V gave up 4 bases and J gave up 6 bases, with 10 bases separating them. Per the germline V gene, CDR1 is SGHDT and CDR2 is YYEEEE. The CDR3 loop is CASSPGGHGYTF. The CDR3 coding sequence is TGTGCCAGCAGCCCTGGGGGCCATGGCTACACCTTC.

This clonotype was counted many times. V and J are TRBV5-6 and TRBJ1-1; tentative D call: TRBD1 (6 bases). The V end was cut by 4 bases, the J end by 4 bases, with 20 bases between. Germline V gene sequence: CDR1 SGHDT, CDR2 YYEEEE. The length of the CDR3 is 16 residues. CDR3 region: CASSRWGALSGTEAFF. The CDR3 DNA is TGTGCCAGCAGCCGGTGGGGGGCGCTTAGTGGCACTGAAGCTTTCTTT.

CDR3 coding DNA: TGCAGCGTTGAAGTCCAGATCCAAGAGACCCAGTACTTC. Amino acids: CSVEVQIQETQYF. V and J are TRBV29-1 and TRBJ2-5; the D is unclear. The germline V gene has CDR1 SQVTM and CDR2 ANQGSEA. This CDR3 spans 13 amino acids. Trimming removed 1 base at V and 1 base at J, with 7 bases between. The full variable domain, completed using reference TRBV29-1 and TRBJ2-5, is SAVISQKPSRDICQRGTSLTIQCQVDSQVTMMFWYRQQPGQSLTLIATANQGSEATYESGFVIDKFPISRPNLTFSTLTVSNMSPEDSSIYLCSVEVQIQETQYFGPGTRLLVL.

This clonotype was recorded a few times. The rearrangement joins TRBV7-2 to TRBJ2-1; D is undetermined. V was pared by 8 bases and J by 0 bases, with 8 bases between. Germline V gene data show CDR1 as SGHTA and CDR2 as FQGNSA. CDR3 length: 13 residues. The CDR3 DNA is TGTGCCAGCCTCAAGAGCTCCTACAATGAGCAGTTCTTC. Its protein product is CASLKSSYNEQFF. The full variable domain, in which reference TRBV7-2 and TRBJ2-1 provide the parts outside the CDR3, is GAGVSQSPSNKVTEKGKDVELRCDPISGHTALYWYRQSLGQGLEFLIYFQGNSAPDKSGLPSDRFSAERTGGSVSTLTIQRTQQEDSAVYLCASLKSSYNEQFFGPGTRLTVL.

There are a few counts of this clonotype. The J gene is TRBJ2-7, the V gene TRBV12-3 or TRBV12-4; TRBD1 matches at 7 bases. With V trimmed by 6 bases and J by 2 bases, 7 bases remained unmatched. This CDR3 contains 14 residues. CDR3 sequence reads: CASRSGTATYEQYF. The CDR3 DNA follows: TGTGCCAGCAGATCCGGGACAGCTACCTACGAGCAGTACTTC.

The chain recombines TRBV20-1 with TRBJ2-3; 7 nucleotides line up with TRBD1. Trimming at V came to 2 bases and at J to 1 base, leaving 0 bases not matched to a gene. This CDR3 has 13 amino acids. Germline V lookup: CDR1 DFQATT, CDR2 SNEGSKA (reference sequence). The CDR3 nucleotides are TGCAGTGCTAGAAGGGGGCGCACAGATACGCAGTATTTT. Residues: CSARRGRTDTQYF.

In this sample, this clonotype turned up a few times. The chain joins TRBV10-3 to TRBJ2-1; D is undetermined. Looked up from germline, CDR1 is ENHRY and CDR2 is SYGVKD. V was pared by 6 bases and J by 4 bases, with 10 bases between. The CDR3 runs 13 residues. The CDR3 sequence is CAIRAREYNEQFF. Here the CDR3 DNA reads TGTGCCATCAGGGCCAGAGAATACAATGAGCAGTTCTTC.

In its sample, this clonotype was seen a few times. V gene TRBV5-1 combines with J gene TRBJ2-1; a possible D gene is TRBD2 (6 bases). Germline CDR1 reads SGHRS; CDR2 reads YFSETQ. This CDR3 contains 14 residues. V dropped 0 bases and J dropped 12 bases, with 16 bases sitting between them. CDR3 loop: CASSLAGGVSRQFF. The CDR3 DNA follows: TGCGCCAGCAGCTTGGCGGGCGGGGTCAGCCGGCAGTTCTTC. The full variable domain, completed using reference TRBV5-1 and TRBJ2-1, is KAGVTQTPRYLIKTRGQQVTLSCSPISGHRSVSWYQQTPGQGLQFLFEYFSETQRNKGNFPGRFSGRQFSNSRSEMNVSTLELGDSALYLCASSLAGGVSRQFFGPGTRLTVL.

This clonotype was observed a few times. The CDR3 region has the DNA TGTGCCAGCAGCTTCGACAGGGTCGACGAGCAGTACTTC. Protein product: CASSFDRVDEQYF. The J gene is TRBJ2-7, the V gene TRBV7-9, with 7 positions matching TRBD1. V trimming: 3 bases; J trimming: 5 bases; junction bases outside the gene matches: 4. This CDR3 region has 13 residues. Germline V CDR1 and CDR2: SEHNR, FQNEAQ (reference sequence).

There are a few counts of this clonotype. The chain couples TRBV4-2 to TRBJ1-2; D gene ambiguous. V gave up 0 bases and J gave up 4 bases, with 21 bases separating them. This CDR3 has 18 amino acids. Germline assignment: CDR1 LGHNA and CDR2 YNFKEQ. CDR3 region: CASSQDSGAEQPRYGYTF. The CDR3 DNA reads TGTGCCAGCAGCCAAGATTCCGGAGCAGAGCAACCCCGCTATGGCTACACCTTC.

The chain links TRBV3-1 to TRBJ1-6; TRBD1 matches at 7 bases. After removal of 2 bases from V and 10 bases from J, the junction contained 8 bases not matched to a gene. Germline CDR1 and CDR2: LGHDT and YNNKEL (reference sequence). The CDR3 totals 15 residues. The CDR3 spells CASSQLQGLDSPLHF. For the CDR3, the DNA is TGTGCCAGCAGCCAACTACAGGGGCTCGACTCACCCCTCCACTTT.

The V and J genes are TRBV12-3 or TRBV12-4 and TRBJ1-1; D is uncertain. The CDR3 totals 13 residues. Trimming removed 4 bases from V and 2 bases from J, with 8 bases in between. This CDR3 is CASSSRENTEAFF. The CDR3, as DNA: TGTGCCAGCAGTTCTAGGGAAAACACTGAAGCTTTCTTT.

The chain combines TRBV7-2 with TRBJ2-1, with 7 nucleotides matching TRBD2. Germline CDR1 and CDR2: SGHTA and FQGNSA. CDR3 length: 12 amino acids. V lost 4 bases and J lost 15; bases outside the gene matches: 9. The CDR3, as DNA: TGTGCCAGCAGCTCGACTAGCAGTTATCCGTTCTTC. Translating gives CASSSTSSYPFF.

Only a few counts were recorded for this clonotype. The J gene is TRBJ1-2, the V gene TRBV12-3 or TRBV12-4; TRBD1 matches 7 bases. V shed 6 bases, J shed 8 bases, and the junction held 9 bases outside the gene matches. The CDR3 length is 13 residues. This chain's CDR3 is CASSSTGVSGYTF. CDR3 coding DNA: TGTGCCAGCAGCTCAACAGGGGTTAGCGGCTACACCTTC.

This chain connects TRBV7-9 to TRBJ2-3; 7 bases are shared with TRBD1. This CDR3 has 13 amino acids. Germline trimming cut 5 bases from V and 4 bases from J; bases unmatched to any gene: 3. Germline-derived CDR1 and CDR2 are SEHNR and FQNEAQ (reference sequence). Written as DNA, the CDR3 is TGTGCCAGCAGCCCTAGGGGGCCAGATACGCAGTATTTT. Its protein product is CASSPRGPDTQYF. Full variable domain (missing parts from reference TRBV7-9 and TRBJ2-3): DTGVSQNPRHKITKRGQNVTFRCDPISEHNRLYWYRQTLGQGPEFLTYFQNEAQLEKSRLLSDRFSAERPKGSFSTLEIQRTEQGDSAMYLCASSPRGPDTQYFGPGTRLTVL.

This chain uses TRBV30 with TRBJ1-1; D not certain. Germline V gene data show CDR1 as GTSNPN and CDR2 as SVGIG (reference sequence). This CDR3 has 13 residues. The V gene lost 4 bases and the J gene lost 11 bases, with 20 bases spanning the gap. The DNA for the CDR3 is TGTGCCTGGACTTCGGATGGGCCCCGGGAGGCTTTCTTT. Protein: CAWTSDGPREAFF.

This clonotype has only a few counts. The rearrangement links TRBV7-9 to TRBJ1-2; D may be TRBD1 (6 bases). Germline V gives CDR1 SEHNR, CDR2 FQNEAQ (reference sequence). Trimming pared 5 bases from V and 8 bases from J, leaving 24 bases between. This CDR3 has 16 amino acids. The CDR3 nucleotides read TGTGCCAGCAGCCACCGAACGGGACACGGAGGTGGGGGCTACACCTTC. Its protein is CASSHRTGHGGGGYTF.

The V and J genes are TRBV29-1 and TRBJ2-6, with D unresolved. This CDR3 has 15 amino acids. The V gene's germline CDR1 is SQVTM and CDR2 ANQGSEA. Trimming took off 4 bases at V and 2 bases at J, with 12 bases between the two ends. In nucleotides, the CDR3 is TGCAGCGTTGGGACGGGCCAGGCTGGGGCCAACGTCCTGACTTTC. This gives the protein CSVGTGQAGANVLTF.

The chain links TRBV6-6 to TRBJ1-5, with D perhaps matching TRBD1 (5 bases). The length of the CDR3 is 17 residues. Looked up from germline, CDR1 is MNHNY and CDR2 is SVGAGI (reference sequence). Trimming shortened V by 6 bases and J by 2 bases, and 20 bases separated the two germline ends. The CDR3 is CASSQPRRGLRNQPQHF. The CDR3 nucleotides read TGTGCCAGCAGCCAACCTCGGAGGGGCCTCCGCAATCAGCCCCAGCATTTT.

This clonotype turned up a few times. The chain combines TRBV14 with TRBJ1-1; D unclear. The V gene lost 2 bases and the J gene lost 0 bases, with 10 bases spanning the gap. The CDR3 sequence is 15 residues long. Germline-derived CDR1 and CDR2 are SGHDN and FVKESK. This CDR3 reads CASSQHFTLNTEAFF. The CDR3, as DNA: TGTGCCAGCAGCCAACACTTCACTCTGAACACTGAAGCTTTCTTT.

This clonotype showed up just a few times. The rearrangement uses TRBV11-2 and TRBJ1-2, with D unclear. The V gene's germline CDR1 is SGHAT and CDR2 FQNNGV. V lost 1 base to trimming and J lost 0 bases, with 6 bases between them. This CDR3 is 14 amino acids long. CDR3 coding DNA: TGTGCCAGCAGCTTAGGGGTATCTAACTATGGCTACACCTTC. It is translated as CASSLGVSNYGYTF.

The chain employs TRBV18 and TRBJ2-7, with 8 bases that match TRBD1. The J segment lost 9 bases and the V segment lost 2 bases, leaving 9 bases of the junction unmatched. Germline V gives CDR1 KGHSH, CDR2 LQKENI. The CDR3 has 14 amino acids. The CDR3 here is CASSPSDREVGQYF. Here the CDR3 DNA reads TGTGCCAGCTCACCATCGGACAGGGAAGTGGGGCAGTACTTC.

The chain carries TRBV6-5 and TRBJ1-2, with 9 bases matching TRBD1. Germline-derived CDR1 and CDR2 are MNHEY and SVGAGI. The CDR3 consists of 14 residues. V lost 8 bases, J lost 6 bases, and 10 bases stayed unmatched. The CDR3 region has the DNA TGTGCCAGCGCACCAGGGACAGGGATACATGGCTACACCTTC. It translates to CASAPGTGIHGYTF.

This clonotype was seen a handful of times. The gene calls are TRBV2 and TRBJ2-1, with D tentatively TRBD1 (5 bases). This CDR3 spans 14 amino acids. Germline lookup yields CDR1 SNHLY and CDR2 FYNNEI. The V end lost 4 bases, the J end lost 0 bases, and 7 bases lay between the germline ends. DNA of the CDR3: TGTGCCAGCAGTGGAGGACACTCCTACAATGAGCAGTTCTTC. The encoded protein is CASSGGHSYNEQFF.